This T cell receptor beta chain derives from a study of shared clonotypes between healthy human individuals. Study information: Samples came from two female and three male donors aged 18 to 49. Study observations and caveats: In a few donors, around 5% of naive CD4 clonotypes appeared in common.

Genomic DNA from each subset was divided evenly over several immunoSEQ plates. The repertoire was sequenced with immunoSEQ multiplex PCR; TCRdb's copy has only in-frame clones and lacks some. The top ten clones hold approximately 1.1% of a sample with over 1.4 million clones, roughly 96% of them seen once. Germline CDR1 reads MDHEN; CDR2 reads SYDVKM. The CDR3 contains 15 residues. The junction had 8 bases not matched to a gene; V was cut back by 4 bases and J by 7 bases. Comments on this clone: Its antigen is undetermined.

Donation came from healthy HIV-negative adults that had no recent acute infections or vaccinations. The receptor comes from a young man in good health. Specimen: naive CD4+ T cells sorted from blood. Subset reported: CD45RA+ positively selected. The chain combines TRBV28 with TRBJ2-1; TRBD1 matches at 9 bases. The DNA for the CDR3 is TGTGCCAGCAGTTCTACCCCGGGACAGGGAAATGAGCAGTTCTTC. This gives the protein CASSSTPGQGNEQFF.